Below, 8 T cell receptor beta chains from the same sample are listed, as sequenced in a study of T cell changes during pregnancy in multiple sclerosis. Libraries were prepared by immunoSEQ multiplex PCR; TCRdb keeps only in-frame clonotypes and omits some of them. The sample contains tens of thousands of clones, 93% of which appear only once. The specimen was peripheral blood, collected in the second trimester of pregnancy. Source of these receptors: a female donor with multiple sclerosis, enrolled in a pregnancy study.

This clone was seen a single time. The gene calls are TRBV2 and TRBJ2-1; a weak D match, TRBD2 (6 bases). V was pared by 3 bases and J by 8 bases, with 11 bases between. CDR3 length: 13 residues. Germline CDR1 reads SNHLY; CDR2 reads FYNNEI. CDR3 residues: CASSDPSVHEQFF. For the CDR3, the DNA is TGTGCCAGCAGTGATCCTAGCGTCCATGAGCAGTTCTTC.

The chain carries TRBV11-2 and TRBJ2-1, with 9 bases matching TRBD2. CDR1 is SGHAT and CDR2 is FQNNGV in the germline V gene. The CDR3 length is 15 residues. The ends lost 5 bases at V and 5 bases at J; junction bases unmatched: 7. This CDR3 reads CASSTLRGGNNEQFF. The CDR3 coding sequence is TGTGCCAGCAGCACACTGCGGGGGGGAAACAATGAGCAGTTCTTC.

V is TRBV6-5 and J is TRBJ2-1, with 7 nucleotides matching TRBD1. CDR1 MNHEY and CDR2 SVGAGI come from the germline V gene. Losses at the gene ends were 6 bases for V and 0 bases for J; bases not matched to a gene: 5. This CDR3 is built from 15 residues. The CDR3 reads CASRQAGGSYNEQFF. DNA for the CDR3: TGTGCCAGCAGACAAGCAGGGGGCTCCTACAATGAGCAGTTCTTC.

CDR3 nucleotides: TGTGCCAGCAGCCAAGATCGGGGGGGGATCAGAGAGACCCAGTACTTC. It yields the protein CASSQDRGGIRETQYF. V and J are TRBV14 and TRBJ2-5; 8 nucleotides agree with TRBD2. The CDR3 loop spans 16 amino acids. Germline V gene sequence: CDR1 SGHDN, CDR2 FVKESK. The ends lost 0 bases at V and 4 bases at J; junction bases unmatched: 7.

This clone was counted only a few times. The CDR3 DNA follows: TGTGCCAGCAGCGGACAGTTGAACACTGAAGCTTTCTTT. As protein: CASSGQLNTEAFF. The V and J genes are TRBV6-1 and TRBJ1-1; the D gene is possibly TRBD1 (6 bases). Germline V gives CDR1 MNHNS, CDR2 SASEGT. V lost 6 bases, J lost 0 bases, and 8 bases lay in between. This CDR3 contains 13 residues.

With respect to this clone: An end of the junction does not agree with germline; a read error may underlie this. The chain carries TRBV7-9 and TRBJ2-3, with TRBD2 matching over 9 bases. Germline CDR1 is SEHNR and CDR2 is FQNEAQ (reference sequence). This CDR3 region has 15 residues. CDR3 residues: CASTLGLATTDTQYF. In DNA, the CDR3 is TGTGCCAGCACCTTAGGACTAGCGACGACAGATACGCAGTATTTT.

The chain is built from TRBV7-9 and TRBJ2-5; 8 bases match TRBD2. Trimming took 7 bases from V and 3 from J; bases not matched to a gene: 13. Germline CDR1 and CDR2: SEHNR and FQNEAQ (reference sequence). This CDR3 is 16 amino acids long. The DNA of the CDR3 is TGTGCCAGCACCGTTTTGGAGCGGGAGTTAAAAGAGACCCAGTACTTC. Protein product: CASTVLERELKETQYF.

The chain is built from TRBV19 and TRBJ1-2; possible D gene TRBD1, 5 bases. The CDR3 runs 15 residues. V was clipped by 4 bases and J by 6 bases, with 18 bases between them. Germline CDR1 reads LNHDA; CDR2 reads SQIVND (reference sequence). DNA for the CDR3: TGTGCCAGTAGTACCGACATCGGGGGGTGGGATGGCTACACCTTC. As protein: CASSTDIGGWDGYTF.